The next 7 T cell receptor beta chains were all read from a single sample in a study of shared clonotypes between healthy human individuals. The table came from immunoSEQ multiplex PCR; TCRdb's copy has only in-frame clones and leaves some out. The sample shows around 1.6 million clones, 95% to 99% of them seen only once. The sequenced material came from naive CD4+ T cells sorted from blood. Regarding subset: CD45RA+ positively selected. These receptors originate from a man in his thirties or forties in good health.

This chain connects TRBV12-5 to TRBJ1-5; a possible D gene is TRBD1 (6 bases). This CDR3 spans 16 amino acids. Germline V gene data show CDR1 as LGHNT and CDR2 as FRNRAP. Trimming took 3 bases from V and 4 from J, leaving 16 bases between them. CDR3 coding DNA: TGTGCTAGTGGTTTTGCTGACAGGAGCAGAAATCAGCCCCAGCATTTT. Translated: CASGFADRSRNQPQHF.

V usage is TRBV9 and J usage is TRBJ2-6; 8 bases align to TRBD2. The CDR3 length is 18 residues. Losses at the gene ends were 6 bases for V and 0 bases for J; bases not matched to a gene: 11. CDR1 SGDLS and CDR2 YYNGEE come from the germline V gene. In nucleotides, the CDR3 is TGTGCCAGCACCGCGTCGGGGGGGCTGATCTCTGGGGCCAACGTCCTGACTTTC. Translating gives CASTASGGLISGANVLTF.

This clone has a single count. This sequence joins TRBV28 and TRBJ2-3, with D hard to call. With 3 bases removed from V and 5 bases from J, the gap between germline ends came to 9 bases. Germline CDR1 MDHEN, CDR2 SYDVKM. The CDR3 totals 13 residues. This CDR3 reads CASSFSPLDTQYF. The CDR3, as DNA: TGTGCCAGCAGTTTTTCCCCATTAGATACGCAGTATTTT.

The J gene is TRBJ2-2, the V gene TRBV30; TRBD2 aligns across 9 bases. The V gene end was trimmed by 0 bases and the J gene end by 3 bases; junction bases not matched to a gene: 2. CDR1 and CDR2 (germline): GTSNPN, SVGIG (reference sequence). This CDR3 has 15 residues. CDR3 nucleotide sequence: TGTGCCTGGAGTGTGGGACTAGCTCACACCGGGGAGCTGTTTTTT. It is translated as CAWSVGLAHTGELFF. The variable domain in full, with the rest retrieved from reference TRBV30 and TRBJ2-2, is SQTIHQWPATLVQPVGSPLSLECTVEGTSNPNLYWYRQAAGRGLQLLFYSVGIGQISSEVPQNLSASRPQDRQFILSSKKLLLSDSGFYLCAWSVGLAHTGELFFGEGSRLTVL.

The rearrangement links TRBV5-4 to TRBJ2-3, with D possibly called TRBD1 or TRBD2 (6 bases each). From germline, CDR1 is SGHNT and CDR2 YYREEE (reference sequence). V gave up 0 bases and J gave up 2 bases, with 10 bases separating them. The CDR3 is made up of 15 amino acids. The DNA for the CDR3 is TGTGCCAGCAGCTTGGGGTCGGGGGCCACAGATACGCAGTATTTT. The encoded protein is CASSLGSGATDTQYF.

The chain is built from TRBV15 and TRBJ2-7; tentatively, D is TRBD1 (6 bases). Per the germline V gene, CDR1 is LNHNV and CDR2 is YYDKDF (reference sequence). This CDR3 contains 14 residues. V was cut by 5 bases and J by 6 bases, with 17 bases left in between. The CDR3 region has the DNA TGTGCCACCAGCTCGGATCAGGGGTTCGGCGAGCAGTACTTC. Protein: CATSSDQGFGEQYF.

This clone was seen just once. This chain connects TRBV6-5 to TRBJ1-1, with D possibly being TRBD1 (5 bases). Germline V gene data show CDR1 as MNHEY and CDR2 as SVGAGI. V was shortened by 6 bases and J by 4 bases, with 15 bases between the two germline ends. This CDR3 is 14 amino acids long. The CDR3 region is CASRSHGGGTEAFF. The DNA of the CDR3 is TGTGCCAGCAGATCCCACGGGGGGGGCACTGAAGCTTTCTTT.